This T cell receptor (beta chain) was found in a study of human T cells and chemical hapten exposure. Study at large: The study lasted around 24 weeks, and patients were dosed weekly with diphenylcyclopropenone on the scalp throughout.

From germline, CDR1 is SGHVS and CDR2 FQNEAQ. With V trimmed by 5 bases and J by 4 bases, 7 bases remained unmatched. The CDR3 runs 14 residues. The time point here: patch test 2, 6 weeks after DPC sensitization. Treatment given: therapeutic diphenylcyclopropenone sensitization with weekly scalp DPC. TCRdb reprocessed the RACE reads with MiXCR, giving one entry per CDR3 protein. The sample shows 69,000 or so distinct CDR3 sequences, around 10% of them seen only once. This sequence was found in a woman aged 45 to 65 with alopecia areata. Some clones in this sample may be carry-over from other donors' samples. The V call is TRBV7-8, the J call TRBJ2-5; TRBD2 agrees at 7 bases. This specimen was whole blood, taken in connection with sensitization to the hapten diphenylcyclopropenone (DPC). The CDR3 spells CASSPASGGETQYF. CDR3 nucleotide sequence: TGTGCCAGCAGCCCGGCTAGCGGAGGAGAGACCCAGTACTTC.